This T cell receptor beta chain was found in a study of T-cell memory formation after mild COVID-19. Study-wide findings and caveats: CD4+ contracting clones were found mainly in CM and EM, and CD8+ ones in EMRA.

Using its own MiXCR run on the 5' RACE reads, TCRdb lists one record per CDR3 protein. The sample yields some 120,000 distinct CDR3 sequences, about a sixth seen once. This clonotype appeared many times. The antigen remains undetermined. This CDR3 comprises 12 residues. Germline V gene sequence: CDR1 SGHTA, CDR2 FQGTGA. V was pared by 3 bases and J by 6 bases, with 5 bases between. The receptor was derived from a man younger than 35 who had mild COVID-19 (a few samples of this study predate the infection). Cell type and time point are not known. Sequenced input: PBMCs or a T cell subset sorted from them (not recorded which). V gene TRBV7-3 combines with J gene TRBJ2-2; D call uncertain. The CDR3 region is CASSFPPGELFF. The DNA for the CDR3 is TGTGCCAGCAGCTTTCCTCCCGGGGAGCTGTTTTTT.